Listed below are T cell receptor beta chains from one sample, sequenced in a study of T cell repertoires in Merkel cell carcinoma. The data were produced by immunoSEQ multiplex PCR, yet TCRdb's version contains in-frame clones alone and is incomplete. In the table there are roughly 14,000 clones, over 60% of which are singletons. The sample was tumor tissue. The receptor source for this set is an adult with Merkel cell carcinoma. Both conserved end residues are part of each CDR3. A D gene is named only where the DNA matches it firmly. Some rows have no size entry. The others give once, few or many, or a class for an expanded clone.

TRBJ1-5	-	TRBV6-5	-	TGTGCCAGCTCCTGGGGGGGCGCGGGCCAGCCCCAGCATTTT	CASSWGGAGQPQHF
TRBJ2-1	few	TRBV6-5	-	TGTGCCAGCAGTTATGGGACACAATACAATGAGCAGTTCTTC	CASSYGTQYNEQFF
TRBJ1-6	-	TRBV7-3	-	TGTGCCAGCAGCTTAACGCGGGAAAATAATTCACCCCTCCACTTT	CASSLTRENNSPLHF
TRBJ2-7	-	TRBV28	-	TGTGCCAGCAGTTTCCCCCCACTCGCCTACGAGCAGTACTTC	CASSFPPLAYEQYF
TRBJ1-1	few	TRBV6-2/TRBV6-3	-	TGTGCCAGCAGTTACGCAGGGCCGACTGAAGCTTTCTTT	CASSYAGPTEAFF
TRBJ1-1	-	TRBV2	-	TGTGCCAGCAGTGAAAGTACGGGAGGGTGGGCCACTGAAGCTTTCTTT	CASSESTGGWATEAFF
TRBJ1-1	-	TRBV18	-	TGTGCCAGCTCACCACCGCAGAACACTGAAGCTTTCTTT	CASSPPQNTEAFF
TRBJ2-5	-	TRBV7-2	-	TGTGCCAGCAGTCACTTGGGGCAACAAGAGACCCAGTACTTC	CASSHLGQQETQYF
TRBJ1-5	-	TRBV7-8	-	TGTGCCAGCAGCTTAGGGGGGACCAATCAGCCCCAGCATTTT	CASSLGGTNQPQHF
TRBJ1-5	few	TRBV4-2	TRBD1	TGTGCCAGCAGCCAGGGGGACAGGGCTCGGGATAGCAATCAGCCCCAGCATTTT	CASSQGDRARDSNQPQHF
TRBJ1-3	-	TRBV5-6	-	TGTGCCAGCAGCTTGGCCAGGGCAGTCTCTGGAAACACCATATATTTT	CASSLARAVSGNTIYF
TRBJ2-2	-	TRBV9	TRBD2	TGTGCCAGCAGCGCGTCCGGGACTAGCCTCCCCGGGGAGCTGTTTTTT	CASSASGTSLPGELFF
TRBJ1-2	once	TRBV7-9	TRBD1	TGTGCCAGCAGCCCCAGAGGGGGACAGGGGGCAACCTATGGCTACACCTTC	CASSPRGGQGATYGYTF
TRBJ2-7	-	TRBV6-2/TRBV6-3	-	TGTGCCAGCAGTTACCGCCTCTCGATGAACGAGCAGTACTTC	CASSYRLSMNEQYF
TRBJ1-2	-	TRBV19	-	TGTGCCAGTAGTACCCAGGACGGCTTCTATGGCTACACCTTC	CASSTQDGFYGYTF
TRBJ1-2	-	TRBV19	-	TGTGCCAGTAGTATCGGGGAGGGCTATGGCTACACCTTC	CASSIGEGYGYTF
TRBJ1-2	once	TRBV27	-	TGTGCCAGCAGTTCGCGGGCCTTTTCGGGTGGCTACACCTTC	CASSSRAFSGGYTF
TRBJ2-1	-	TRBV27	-	TGTGCCAGCAGTTTGTCTCCGTCAGGGAACAATGAGCAGTTCTTC	CASSLSPSGNNEQFF
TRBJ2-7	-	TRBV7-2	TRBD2	TGTGCCAGCAGCGCGTTTAGCGGGGGCTCCTACGAGCAGTACTTC	CASSAFSGGSYEQYF
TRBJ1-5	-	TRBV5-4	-	TGTGCCAGCAGCTTTGGATCTGGCAATCAGCCCCAGCATTTT	CASSFGSGNQPQHF
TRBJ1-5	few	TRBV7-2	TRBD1	TGTGCCAGCAGCTTAATGGACAGGAGTAGCAATCAGCCCCAGCATTTT	CASSLMDRSSNQPQHF